The following is a T cell receptor beta chain sequence with its context. The antigen is undetermined. This CDR3 spans 17 amino acids. Germline V CDR1 and CDR2: SGHKS, YYEKEE (reference sequence). The V and J ends lost 0 bases and 3 bases, in that order; junction bases with no gene match: 6. Here immunoSEQ multiplex PCR was the method, and the copy in TCRdb shows in-frame clones only, minus some. The table has around 99,000 clones, 81% seen once; the top ten hold roughly 15%. The data stem from a study of PD-1 blockade in classical Hodgkin lymphoma. Whole-study results and caveats: Newly diagnosed patients and complete responders had comparable diversity at baseline. Significant TCR diversity gains by C4D1 occurred in CD4+ but not CD8+ cells.

There was relapse after autologous stem cell transplantation in every patient, and there was variation in brentuximab vedotin exposure. Patients had relapsed/refractory classical Hodgkin lymphoma with complete response, partial response or progressive disease as best response. This chain connects TRBV5-5 to TRBJ2-7, with 13 bases identical to TRBD2. This receptor was obtained from a human donor with classical Hodgkin lymphoma. Specimen: peripheral blood mononuclear cells (PBMCs), collected before the second cycle of nivolumab. Here the CDR3 DNA reads TGTGCCAGCAGCTTGGTCGGACTAGCGGGAGTTTACTACGAGCAGTACTTC. Translated, it gives CASSLVGLAGVYYEQYF.